These 3 T cell receptor beta chains came from one sample sequenced in a study of blood T cells in healthy people across ages. A second about 7 to 11 cycle PCR used barcoded and J-beta primers. One entry per CDR3 protein results from TCRdb running MiXCR on the 5' RACE reads. The table lists approximately 1,700,000 distinct CDR3 sequences, about 39% of them singletons. Material: blood. These receptors were collected from a human donor in good health.

This clonotype has only a few counts. The V gene is TRBV29-1, the J gene TRBJ2-7, with D perhaps given as TRBD1 or TRBD2 (5 bases each). Germline V gene sequence: CDR1 SQVTM, CDR2 ANQGSEA. V shed 6 bases and J shed 2 bases, with 11 bases lying between them. The CDR3 length is 12 residues. This CDR3 is CSVKGRTYEQYF. DNA of the CDR3: TGCAGCGTAAAGGGACGGACCTACGAGCAGTACTTC.

This chain joins TRBV6-5 and TRBJ1-6; TRBD1 might be the D (6 bases). V shed 0 bases and J shed 14 bases, with 20 bases lying between them. The CDR3 loop spans 16 amino acids. Per germline, CDR1 MNHEY and CDR2 SVGAGI. The CDR3 bases are TGTGCCAGCAGTTACTCAGGGGGGGGAAGAGGGTTCACCCTCCACTTT. Its translation is CASSYSGGGRGFTLHF.

This clonotype was seen a few times. V is TRBV29-1 and J is TRBJ2-7; TRBD2 matches 7 bases. From germline, CDR1 is SQVTM and CDR2 ANQGSEA. The J segment lost 9 bases and the V segment lost 1 base, leaving 3 bases of the junction unmatched. The CDR3 covers 11 residues. The CDR3 DNA is TGCAGCGTTGAAGCTGGACTAGTGCAGTACTTC. As protein: CSVEAGLVQYF.